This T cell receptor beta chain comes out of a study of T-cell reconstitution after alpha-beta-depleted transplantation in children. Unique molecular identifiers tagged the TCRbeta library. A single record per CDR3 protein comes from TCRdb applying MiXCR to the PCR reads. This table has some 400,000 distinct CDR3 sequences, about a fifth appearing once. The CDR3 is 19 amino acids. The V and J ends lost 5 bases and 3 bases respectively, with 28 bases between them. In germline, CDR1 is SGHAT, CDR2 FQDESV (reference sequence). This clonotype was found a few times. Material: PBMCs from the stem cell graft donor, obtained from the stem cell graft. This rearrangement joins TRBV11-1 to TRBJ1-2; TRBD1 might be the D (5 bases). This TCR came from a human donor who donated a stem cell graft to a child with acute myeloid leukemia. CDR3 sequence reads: CASSPPRALGPGGDYGYTF. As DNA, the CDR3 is TGTGCCAGCAGCCCACCCAGGGCCCTCGGACCTGGCGGGGACTATGGCTACACCTTC.